This TCR beta chain emerged from a study of T cells in Graves' hyperthyroidism and ophthalmopathy. In the study overall: Peripheral blood was collected at initial diagnosis, before any treatment.

TCR beta CDR3 regions were amplified from RNA. The HTBI set primed first-round TCR CDR3 RT-PCR. TCRdb processed the multiplex PCR reads anew with MiXCR; each CDR3 protein has one entry. The repertoire holds around 760,000 distinct CDR3 sequences, 35% seen once, with around 32% in the top ten. Absent ophthalmopathy progression within 18 months defined stable Graves' hyperthyroidism. Not enrolled were patients with uncontrolled infection, other autoimmune disease, pregnancy or lactation. CDR1 SGDLS and CDR2 YYNGEE come from the germline V gene. CDR3 size: 15 residues. Between the trimmed V and J ends, which lost 0 bases and 7 bases, there was a span of 11 bases. This clonotype was seen many times.

J is TRBJ1-6 and V is TRBV9; D is ambiguous. Sequenced: blood. This TCR derives from a woman in her 40s with Graves' hyperthyroidism. CDR3 region: CASSVGSAWNSPLHF. In DNA form, the CDR3 reads TGTGCCAGCAGCGTAGGCTCCGCGTGGAATTCACCCCTCCACTTT.